Below are 14 T cell receptor beta chains sequenced from a single sample in a study of cytotoxic CD8 clonotypes in ibrutinib-treated CLL. Using immunoSEQ multiplex PCR, the repertoire was profiled, and TCRdb retains in-frame clones only, with some absent. The repertoire includes roughly 150,000 clones, about 80% of them detected once, and about 1.9% sits in the top ten. Sequenced material: PBMCs, taken after 12 months of ibrutinib treatment. These receptors all stem from a human donor with chronic lymphocytic leukemia.

In this sample, this clone turned up a few times. The chain has TRBV4-1 and TRBJ1-6; D is possibly TRBD1 (6 bases). Germline CDR1 and CDR2: MGHRA and YSYEKL. The V end lost 0 bases, the J end lost 6 bases, and 9 bases lay between the germline ends. The CDR3 runs to 15 residues. The CDR3 DNA reads TGCGCCAGCAGCCAAGATGGACAGACTAATTCACCCCTCCACTTT. Its protein is CASSQDGQTNSPLHF.

The chain joins TRBV28 to TRBJ1-2; 9 bases map to TRBD1. Germline values: CDR1 MDHEN, CDR2 SYDVKM. V was pared by 4 bases and J by 6 bases, with 9 bases of the junction left unmatched. The CDR3 covers 15 residues. This CDR3 reads CASSSAGTGNNGYTF. CDR3 DNA: TGTGCCAGCAGTTCCGCCGGGACAGGGAATAATGGCTACACCTTC.

The V call is TRBV28, the J call TRBJ2-7; 10 bases match TRBD2. With 6 bases clipped from V and 3 bases from J, the junction kept 8 bases outside the gene matches. The CDR3 totals 15 residues. Germline assignment: CDR1 MDHEN and CDR2 SYDVKM. CDR3 nucleotides: TGTGCCAGCAGCTCGCCTAGCGGGAGTCTCTACGAGCAGTACTTC. This encodes CASSSPSGSLYEQYF.

The chain is built from TRBV7-2 and TRBJ2-5, with a tentative D call TRBD1 (6 bases). The V gene lost 8 bases and the J gene lost 5 bases, with 18 bases spanning the gap. CDR3 length: 14 residues. Germline assignment: CDR1 SGHTA and CDR2 FQGNSA. The CDR3 region has the DNA TGTGCCAGCCTACCAGGGACACGGAAGGAGACCCAGTACTTC. This encodes CASLPGTRKETQYF. Full variable domain (missing parts from reference TRBV7-2 and TRBJ2-5): GAGVSQSPSNKVTEKGKDVELRCDPISGHTALYWYRQSLGQGLEFLIYFQGNSAPDKSGLPSDRFSAERTGGSVSTLTIQRTQQEDSAVYLCASLPGTRKETQYFGPGTRLLVL.

The genes are TRBV5-1 and TRBJ2-3; tentatively, D is TRBD2 (7 bases). Trimming cost V 2 bases and J 5 bases, with 18 bases left between them. The CDR3 runs to 16 residues. Germline assignment: CDR1 SGHRS and CDR2 YFSETQ. The CDR3 here is CASSFKGGGAGDTQYF. In nucleotides, the CDR3 is TGCGCCAGCAGCTTTAAGGGCGGGGGCGCAGGAGATACGCAGTATTTT.

The chain couples TRBV7-2 to TRBJ2-2, with D maybe TRBD2 (5 bases). The CDR3 extends over 17 amino acids. Germline CDR1 and CDR2: SGHTA and FQGNSA. V was clipped by 1 base and J by 5 bases, with 17 bases between them. This chain's CDR3 is CASSLGPGKVRTGELFF. CDR3 sequence (DNA): TGTGCCAGCAGCTTAGGACCGGGGAAGGTTCGGACCGGGGAGCTGTTTTTT. The whole variable domain, filled in from reference TRBV7-2 and TRBJ2-2, reads GAGVSQSPSNKVTEKGKDVELRCDPISGHTALYWYRQSLGQGLEFLIYFQGNSAPDKSGLPSDRFSAERTGGSVSTLTIQRTQQEDSAVYLCASSLGPGKVRTGELFFGEGSRLTVL.

This sequence joins TRBV18 and TRBJ1-2, with 7 positions matching TRBD1. Trimming removed 1 base from V and 0 bases from J; junction bases left unmatched: 11. Germline V gene lookup returns CDR1 KGHSH and CDR2 LQKENI. The CDR3 runs to 18 residues. The chain's CDR3 is CASSPLSGGQISNYGYTF. The CDR3, as DNA: TGTGCCAGCTCACCACTCTCAGGGGGTCAAATATCTAACTATGGCTACACCTTC.

The genes are TRBV6-5 and TRBJ1-4, with unresolved D. The V end was cut by 0 bases, the J end by 3 bases, with 8 bases between. CDR3 length: 15 residues. The germline CDR1 and CDR2 sequences are MNHEY and SVGAGI. The CDR3 nucleotides are TGTGCCAGCAGTTACTCTACCGAGGCTAATGAAAAACTGTTTTTT. Protein: CASSYSTEANEKLFF.

The chain carries TRBV27 and TRBJ1-1; possibly TRBD1 for D (5 bases). The CDR3 consists of 16 residues. From germline, CDR1 is MNHEY and CDR2 SMNVEV (reference sequence). The germline V and J ends were trimmed by 5 bases and 0 bases, with 16 bases remaining between them. CDR3 loop: CASSPIRDSLNTEAFF. The CDR3 nucleotides are TGTGCCAGCAGTCCCATCCGTGACAGCCTGAACACTGAAGCTTTCTTT.

V usage is TRBV28 and J usage is TRBJ1-1; D is unclear. Per germline, CDR1 MDHEN and CDR2 SYDVKM. The CDR3 has 12 residues. V was cut by 2 bases and J by 1 base, with 2 bases left in between. The CDR3 sequence is CASSLKNTEAFF. In nucleotides, the CDR3 is TGTGCCAGCAGTTTAAAGAACACTGAAGCTTTCTTT.

This chain joins TRBV7-2 and TRBJ1-5; no reliable D call. The CDR3 loop spans 12 amino acids. CDR1 is SGHTA, CDR2 FQGNSA, per germline. The germline V and J ends were trimmed by 2 bases and 6 bases, with 5 bases remaining between them. The CDR3 protein is CASSLRGQPQHF. CDR3 bases: TGTGCCAGCAGCTTACGGGGTCAGCCCCAGCATTTT.

This chain connects TRBV27 to TRBJ2-3; D may match TRBD1 or TRBD2 (6 bases each). The CDR3 has 19 residues. The V gene's germline CDR1 is MNHEY and CDR2 SMNVEV (reference sequence). V lost 10 bases and J lost 3, with 32 bases in between. This CDR3 is CATRRGGFLIDSRTDTQYF. DNA of the CDR3: TGTGCCACCCGTAGAGGGGGGTTTTTGATCGACAGTCGGACAGATACGCAGTATTTT.

This sequence joins TRBV28 and TRBJ1-1, with unresolved D. The CDR3 runs to 15 residues. The V and J ends lost 5 bases and 3 bases respectively, with 16 bases between them. Germline assignment: CDR1 MDHEN and CDR2 SYDVKM. The CDR3 coding sequence is TGTGCCAGCAGTCCCATAAGAGTTGGGGACACTGAAGCTTTCTTT. Residues: CASSPIRVGDTEAFF. The full variable domain, with the rest looked up from reference TRBV28 and TRBJ1-1, is DVKVTQSSRYLVKRTGEKVFLECVQDMDHENMFWYRQDPGLGLRLIYFSYDVKMKEKGDIPEGYSVSREKKERFSLILESASTNQTSMYLCASSPIRVGDTEAFFGQGTRLTVV.

The chain employs TRBV6-5 and TRBJ2-7; D is perhaps TRBD2 (5 bases). The CDR3 has 14 residues. Germline-derived CDR1 and CDR2 are MNHEY and SVGAGI. Trimming took 0 bases from V and 1 from J, leaving 7 bases between them. The CDR3 sequence: CASSYSRESYEQYF. As DNA, the CDR3 is TGTGCCAGCAGTTACTCGAGGGAATCCTACGAGCAGTACTTC.